The 3 T cell receptor beta chains below were found in one sample sequenced in a study of OX40 agonist ivuxolimab in advanced cancers. The method was immunoSEQ multiplex PCR; TCRdb's version includes in-frame clones alone and lacks a portion of them. Of roughly 56,000 clones in the sample, roughly 83% were seen once. The sample consisted of CD4+ or CD8+ T cells sorted from blood, taken in a trial of the OX40 agonist ivuxolimab. These receptors all come from an adult with an advanced solid tumor such as melanoma, head and neck, liver or kidney cancer.

The chain combines TRBV18 with TRBJ1-1, with D maybe TRBD1 (5 bases). The V end was cut by 5 bases, the J end by 1 base, with 8 bases between. The CDR3 sequence is 13 residues long. From germline, CDR1 is KGHSH and CDR2 LQKENI. CDR3 protein: CASSSTENTEAFF. CDR3 sequence (DNA): TGTGCCAGCTCATCGACAGAGAACACTGAAGCTTTCTTT.

The V call is TRBV29-1, the J call TRBJ2-2, with D hard to call. This CDR3 is 14 amino acids long. The V end was cut by 4 bases, the J end by 2 bases, with 11 bases between. The germline V gene has CDR1 SQVTM and CDR2 ANQGSEA. CDR3 region: CSVVGRENTGELFF. As DNA, the CDR3 is TGCAGCGTTGTGGGCAGAGAAAACACCGGGGAGCTGTTTTTT.

The chain is built from TRBV5-1 and TRBJ2-3, with TRBD2 identical over 14 bases. Germline CDR1 and CDR2: SGHRS and YFSETQ. The CDR3 is made up of 17 amino acids. Trimming cost V 5 bases and J 4 bases; bases outside gene matches: 9. DNA for the CDR3: TGCGCCAGCAGGCCCACTGGACTAGCGGGGGGTTCAGATACGCAGTATTTT. Protein: CASRPTGLAGGSDTQYF.